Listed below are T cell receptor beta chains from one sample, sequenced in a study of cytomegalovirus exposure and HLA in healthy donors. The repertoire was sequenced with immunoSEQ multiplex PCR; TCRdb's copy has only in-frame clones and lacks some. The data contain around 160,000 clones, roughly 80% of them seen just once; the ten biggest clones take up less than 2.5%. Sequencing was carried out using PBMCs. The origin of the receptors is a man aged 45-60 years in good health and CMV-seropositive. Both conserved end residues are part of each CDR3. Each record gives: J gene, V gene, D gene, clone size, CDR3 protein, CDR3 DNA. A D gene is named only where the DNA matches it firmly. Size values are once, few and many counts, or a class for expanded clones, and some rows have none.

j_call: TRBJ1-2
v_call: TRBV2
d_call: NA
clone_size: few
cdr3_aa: CASSQIQAGNGYTF
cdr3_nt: TGTGCCAGCAGTCAAATTCAAGCGGGGAATGGCTACACCTTC

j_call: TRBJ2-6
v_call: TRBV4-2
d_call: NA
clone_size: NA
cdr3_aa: CASSPGDTGANVLTF
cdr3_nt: TGTGCCAGCAGCCCCGGGGACACTGGGGCCAACGTCCTGACTTTC

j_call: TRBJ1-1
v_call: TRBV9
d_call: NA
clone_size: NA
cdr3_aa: CASSVDPLRDTEAFF
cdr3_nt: TGTGCCAGCAGCGTAGACCCCCTACGGGACACTGAAGCTTTCTTT

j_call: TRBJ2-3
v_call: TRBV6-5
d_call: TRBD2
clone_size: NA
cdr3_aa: CASSSLWRGSTDTQYF
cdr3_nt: TGTGCCAGCAGTTCCCTTTGGCGGGGGAGCACAGATACGCAGTATTTT

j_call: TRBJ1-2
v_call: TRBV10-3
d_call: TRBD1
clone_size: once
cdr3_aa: CAIRQGGDYGYTF
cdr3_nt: TGTGCCATTCGACAGGGGGGGGACTATGGCTACACCTTC

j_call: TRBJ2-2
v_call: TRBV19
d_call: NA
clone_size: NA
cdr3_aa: CAGGEGGSTGELFF
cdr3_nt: TGTGCCGGAGGGGAAGGGGGCTCGACCGGGGAGCTGTTTTTT

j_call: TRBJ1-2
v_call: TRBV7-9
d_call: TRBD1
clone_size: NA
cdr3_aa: CASSLGAQDRAGGYTF
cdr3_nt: TGTGCCAGCAGCTTAGGGGCTCAAGACAGGGCTGGAGGCTACACCTTC

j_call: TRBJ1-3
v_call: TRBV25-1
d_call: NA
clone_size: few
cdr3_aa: CASSGAGISGNTIYF
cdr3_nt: TGTGCCAGCAGTGGGGCCGGGATCTCTGGAAACACCATATATTTT

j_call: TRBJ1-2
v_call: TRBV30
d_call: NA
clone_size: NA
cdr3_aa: CAWGAAFNYGYTF
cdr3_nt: TGTGCCTGGGGGGCAGCTTTCAACTATGGCTACACCTTC

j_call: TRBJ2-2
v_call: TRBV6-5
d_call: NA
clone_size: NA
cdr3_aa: CASSLLGELFF
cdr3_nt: TGTGCCAGCAGCCTTCTAGGGGAGCTGTTTTTT

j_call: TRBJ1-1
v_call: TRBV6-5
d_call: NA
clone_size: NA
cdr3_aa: CASTPRSGEAFF
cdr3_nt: TGTGCCAGCACCCCCAGGAGCGGAGAAGCTTTCTTT

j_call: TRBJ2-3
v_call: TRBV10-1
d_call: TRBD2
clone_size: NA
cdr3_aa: CASSESFRLAGGLAADTQYF
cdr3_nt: TGCGCCAGCAGTGAGTCGTTCCGGTTAGCGGGGGGCTTAGCTGCAGATACGCAGTATTTT

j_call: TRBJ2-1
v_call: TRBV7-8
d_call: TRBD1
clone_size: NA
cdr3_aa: CASSLGTGRNEQFF
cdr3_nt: TGTGCCAGCAGCTTAGGGACAGGGAGGAATGAGCAGTTCTTC

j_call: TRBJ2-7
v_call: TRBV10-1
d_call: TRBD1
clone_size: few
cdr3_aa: CASSGPGQGLYEQYF
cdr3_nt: TGCGCCAGCAGCGGCCCGGGACAGGGGTTATACGAGCAGTACTTC

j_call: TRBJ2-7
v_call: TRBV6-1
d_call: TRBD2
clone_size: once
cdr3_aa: CASSEVASGAYEQYF
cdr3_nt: TGTGCCAGCAGTGAAGTGGCTAGCGGAGCCTACGAGCAGTACTTC

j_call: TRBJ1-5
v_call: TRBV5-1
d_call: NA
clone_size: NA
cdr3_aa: CASSLAGVDQPQHF
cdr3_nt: TGCGCCAGCAGCTTGGCCGGGGTTGACCAGCCCCAGCATTTT

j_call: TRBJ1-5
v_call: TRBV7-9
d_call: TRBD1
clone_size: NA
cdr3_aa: CASSLVEGQGLSNQPQHF
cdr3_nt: TGTGCCAGCAGCTTAGTAGAGGGACAGGGGTTAAGCAATCAGCCCCAGCATTTT

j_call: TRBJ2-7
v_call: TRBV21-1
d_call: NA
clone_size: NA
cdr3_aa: CASSKATDSSYEQYF
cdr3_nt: TGTGCCAGCAGCAAAGCCACGGACAGTTCCTACGAGCAGTACTTC

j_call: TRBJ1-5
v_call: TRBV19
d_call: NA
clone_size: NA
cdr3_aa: CASRDSHLNQPQHF
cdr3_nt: TGTGCCAGTAGGGACAGTCATCTTAATCAGCCCCAGCATTTT

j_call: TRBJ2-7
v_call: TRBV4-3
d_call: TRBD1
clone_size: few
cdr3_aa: CASSQGTGLYEQYF
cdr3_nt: TGCGCCAGCAGCCAAGGGACAGGGCTGTACGAGCAGTACTTC

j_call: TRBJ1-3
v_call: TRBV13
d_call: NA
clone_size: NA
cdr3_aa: CASSLGSSSAGNTIYF
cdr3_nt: TGTGCCAGCAGCTTAGGGAGTTCTTCCGCTGGAAACACCATATATTTT

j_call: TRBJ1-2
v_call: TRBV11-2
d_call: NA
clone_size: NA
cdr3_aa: CASSLGLGGTVGPYGYTF
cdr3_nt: TGTGCCAGCAGCTTAGGGCTGGGGGGAACAGTTGGTCCTTATGGCTACACCTTC

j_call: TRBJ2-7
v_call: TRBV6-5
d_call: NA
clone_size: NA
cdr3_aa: CASSYVPGPYEQYF
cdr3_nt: TGTGCCAGCAGTTACGTTCCAGGGCCCTACGAGCAGTACTTC

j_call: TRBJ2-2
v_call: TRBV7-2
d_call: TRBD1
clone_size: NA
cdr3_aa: CASSLADPHRGTGELFF
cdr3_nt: TGTGCCAGCAGCTTAGCTGACCCCCACAGGGGCACCGGGGAGCTGTTTTTT

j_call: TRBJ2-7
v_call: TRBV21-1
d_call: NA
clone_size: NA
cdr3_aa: CASSASPSGANYEQYF
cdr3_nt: TGTGCCAGCAGTGCGAGCCCTAGCGGGGCGAACTACGAGCAGTACTTC

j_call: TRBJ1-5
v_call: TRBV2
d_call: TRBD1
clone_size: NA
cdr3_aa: CASSNGQGGQPQHF
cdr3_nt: TGTGCCAGCAGTAACGGACAGGGCGGTCAGCCCCAGCATTTT

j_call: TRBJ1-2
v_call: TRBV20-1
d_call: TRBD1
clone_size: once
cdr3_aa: CSAPQGGGYTF
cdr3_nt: TGCAGTGCTCCTCAGGGGGGCGGCTACACCTTC

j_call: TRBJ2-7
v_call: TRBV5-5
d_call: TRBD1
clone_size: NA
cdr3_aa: CASSWGQGYEQYF
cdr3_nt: TGTGCCAGCAGCTGGGGACAGGGGTACGAGCAGTACTTC

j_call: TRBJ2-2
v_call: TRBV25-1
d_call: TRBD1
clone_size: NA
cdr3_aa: CASSGTGVGTGELFF
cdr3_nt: TGTGCCAGCAGTGGAACAGGGGTCGGCACCGGGGAGCTGTTTTTT

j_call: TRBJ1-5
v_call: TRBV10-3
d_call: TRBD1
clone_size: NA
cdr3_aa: CASRQGGNQPQHF
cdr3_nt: TGTGCCAGCAGACAGGGCGGCAATCAGCCCCAGCATTTT

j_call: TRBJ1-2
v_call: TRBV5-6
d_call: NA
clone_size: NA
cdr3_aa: CASSLRESAGYTF
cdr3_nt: TGTGCCAGCAGCTTGAGGGAGAGTGCTGGCTACACCTTC

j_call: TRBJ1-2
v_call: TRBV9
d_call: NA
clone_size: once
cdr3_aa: CASSVDRNEGYTF
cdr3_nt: TGTGCCAGCAGCGTAGACAGAAATGAGGGCTACACCTTC

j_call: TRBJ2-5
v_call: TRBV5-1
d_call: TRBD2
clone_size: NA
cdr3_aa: CASSLVLAGMETQYF
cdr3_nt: TGCGCCAGCAGCTTGGTCCTAGCGGGGATGGAGACCCAGTACTTC

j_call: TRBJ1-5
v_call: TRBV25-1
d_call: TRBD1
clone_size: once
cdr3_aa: CASRQTGVGNQPQHF
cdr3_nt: TGTGCCAGCAGACAGACAGGGGTCGGCAATCAGCCCCAGCATTTT

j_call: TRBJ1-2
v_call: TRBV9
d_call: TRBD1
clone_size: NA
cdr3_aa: CASSSTGTGNGYTF
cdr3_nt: TGTGCCAGCAGCTCTACCGGGACAGGGAATGGCTACACCTTC

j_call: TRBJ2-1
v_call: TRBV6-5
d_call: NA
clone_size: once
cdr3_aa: CASKPLEHNEQFF
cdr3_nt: TGTGCCAGCAAACCGCTAGAACACAATGAGCAGTTCTTC

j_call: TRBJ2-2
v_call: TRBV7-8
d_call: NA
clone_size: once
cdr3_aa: CASSRSRDTLRGELFF
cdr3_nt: TGTGCCAGCAGCCGTTCCCGGGACACCCTTAGGGGGGAGCTGTTTTTT

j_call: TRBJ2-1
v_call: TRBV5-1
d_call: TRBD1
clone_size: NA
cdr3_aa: CASSPEDRNSNEQFF
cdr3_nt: TGCGCCAGCAGCCCTGAGGACAGGAATAGTAATGAGCAGTTCTTC

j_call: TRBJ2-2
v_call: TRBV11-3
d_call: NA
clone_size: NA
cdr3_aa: CASSLHRNTGELFF
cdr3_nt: TGTGCCAGCAGCTTACACAGAAACACCGGGGAGCTGTTTTTT

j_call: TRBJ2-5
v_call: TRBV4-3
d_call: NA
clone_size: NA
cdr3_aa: CASSQDRLFGETQYF
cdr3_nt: TGCGCCAGCAGCCAAGATCGACTATTCGGGGAGACCCAGTACTTC

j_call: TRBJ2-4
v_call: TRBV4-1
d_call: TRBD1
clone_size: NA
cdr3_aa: CASSISGTENIQYF
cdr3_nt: TGCGCCAGCAGCATCTCCGGGACAGAAAACATTCAGTACTTC

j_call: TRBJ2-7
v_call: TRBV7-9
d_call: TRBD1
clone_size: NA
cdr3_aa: CASSFGQGNEQYF
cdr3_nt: TGTGCCAGCAGCTTCGGACAGGGCAACGAGCAGTACTTC

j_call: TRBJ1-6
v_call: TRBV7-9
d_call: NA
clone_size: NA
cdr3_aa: CASSYLDSSYNSPLHF
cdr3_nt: TGTGCCAGCAGCTACTTGGACAGCTCCTATAATTCACCCCTCCACTTT

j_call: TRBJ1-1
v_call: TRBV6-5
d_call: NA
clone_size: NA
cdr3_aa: CASSYAGNTEAFF
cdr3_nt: TGTGCCAGCAGTTACGCAGGGAACACTGAAGCTTTCTTT

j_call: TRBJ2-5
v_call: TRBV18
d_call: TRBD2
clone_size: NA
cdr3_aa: CASSPGLAGGTQYF
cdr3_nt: TGTGCCAGCTCACCCGGACTAGCGGGGGGGACCCAGTACTTC

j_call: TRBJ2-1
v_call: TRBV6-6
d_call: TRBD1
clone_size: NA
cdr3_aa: CASSYSRTGGFNEQFF
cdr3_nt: TGTGCCAGCAGTTACTCCCGGACAGGGGGCTTTAATGAGCAGTTCTTC

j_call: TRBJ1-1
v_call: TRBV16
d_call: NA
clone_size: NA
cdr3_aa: CASSQSPPTLNTEAFF
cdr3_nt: TGTGCCAGCAGCCAATCCCCCCCCACTTTGAACACTGAAGCTTTCTTT

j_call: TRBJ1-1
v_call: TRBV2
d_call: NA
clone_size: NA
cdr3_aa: CASSDGGDTEAFF
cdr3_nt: TGTGCCAGCAGTGACGGGGGGGACACTGAAGCTTTCTTT

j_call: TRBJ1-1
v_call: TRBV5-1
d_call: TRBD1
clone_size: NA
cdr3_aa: CASSLDQGQKNTEAFF
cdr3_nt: TGCGCCAGCAGCTTGGATCAGGGACAGAAGAACACTGAAGCTTTCTTT

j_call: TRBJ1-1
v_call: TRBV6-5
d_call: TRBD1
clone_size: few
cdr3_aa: CASSAGGRAAFF
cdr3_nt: TGTGCCAGCAGCGCAGGGGGACGTGCAGCTTTCTTT

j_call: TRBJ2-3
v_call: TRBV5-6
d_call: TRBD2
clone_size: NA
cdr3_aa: CASSLPGGPDTQYF
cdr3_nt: TGTGCCAGCAGCTTGCCGGGGGGGCCCGATACGCAGTATTTT

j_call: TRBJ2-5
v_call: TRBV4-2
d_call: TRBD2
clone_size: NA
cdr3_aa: CASSQGTSGGARETQYF
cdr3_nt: TGTGCCAGCAGCCAAGGGACTAGCGGGGGGGCTCGAGAGACCCAGTACTTC

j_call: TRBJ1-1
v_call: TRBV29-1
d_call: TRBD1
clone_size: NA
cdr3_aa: CSVYTGQTNEAFF
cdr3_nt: TGCAGCGTCTACACGGGACAGACAAACGAAGCTTTCTTT